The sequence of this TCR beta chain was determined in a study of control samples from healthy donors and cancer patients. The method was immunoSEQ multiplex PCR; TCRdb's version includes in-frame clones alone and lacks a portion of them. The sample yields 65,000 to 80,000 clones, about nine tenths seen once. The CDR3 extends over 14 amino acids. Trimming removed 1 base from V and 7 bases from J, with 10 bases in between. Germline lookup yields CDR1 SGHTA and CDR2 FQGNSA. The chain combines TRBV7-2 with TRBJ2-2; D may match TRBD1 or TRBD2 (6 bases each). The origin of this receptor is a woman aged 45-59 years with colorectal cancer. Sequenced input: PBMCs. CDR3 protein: CASSLGGAIGELFF. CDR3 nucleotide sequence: TGTGCCAGCAGCTTAGGGGGGGCGATCGGGGAGCTGTTTTTT.